This T cell receptor beta chain derives from a study of siplizumab effects on memory and regulatory T cells. Study outcomes and limitations: No functional test confirmed suppression by proliferating siplizumab-culture Tregs. Memory cells seemed less diverse than naive T cells, which seemed major alloresponse contributors. Phenotypic classification as naive or memory proved unattainable for roughly 80-96% of proliferating CD4+ or CD8+ clones. Only a minor fraction of alloreactive clones mapped to unstimulated subsets.

Here immunoSEQ multiplex PCR was the method, and the copy in TCRdb shows in-frame clones only, minus some. In the table there are roughly 110,000 clones, roughly 93% of which are singletons. Details on this clone: Its antigen is still unknown.

This CDR3 is 18 amino acids long. Material: non-Treg CD4+ T cells sorted from blood. This receptor was taken from a human donor in good health. The V gene is TRBV21-1, the J gene TRBJ1-3; TRBD1 reflects the table's D call only, with no check against the DNA. TRBV21-1 is a documented pseudogene. The DNA of the CDR3 is TGTGCCAGCAGCAAACGTTCCCGGGCGACAGGGGAACGAAACACCATATATTTT. Its protein is CASSKRSRATGERNTIYF.